This T cell receptor (beta chain) emerged from a study of cytomegalovirus exposure and HLA in healthy donors. Study at large: Unique TCR beta sequences numbering 95 million to 130 million came from 150 million to 200 million T cells in an earlier analysis.

Regarding the study as a whole: TCR beta sequences reportedly predicted most subjects' HLA-A and HLA-B alleles accurately.

CDR3 length: 8 residues. The germline gives CDR1 DFQATT, CDR2 SNEGSKA (reference sequence). The PCR was carried out with 60 Vbeta primers and 13 Jbeta primers. Assay used: immunoSEQ multiplex PCR; TCRdb lists only in-frame clones, some missing. This table has 55,000 to 70,000 clones, 83% appearing once. Details on this clone: Its antigen is unidentified. A junction end diverges from the germline sequence, so it may reflect a read error.

Material for sequencing was PBMCs. This receptor was taken from a human donor in good health. V gene TRBV20-1 combines with J gene TRBJ2-3, with a possible D match to TRBD1 (5 bases). This CDR3 is CSAASGAF. The CDR3 DNA reads TGCAGTGCTGCAAGTGGGGCTTTT.